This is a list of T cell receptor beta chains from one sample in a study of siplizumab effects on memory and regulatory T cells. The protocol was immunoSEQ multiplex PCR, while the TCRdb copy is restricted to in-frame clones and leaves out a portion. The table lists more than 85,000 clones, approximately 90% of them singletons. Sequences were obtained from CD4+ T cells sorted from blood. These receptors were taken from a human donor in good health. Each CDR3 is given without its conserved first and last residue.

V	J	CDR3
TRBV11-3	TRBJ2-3	ASSSGTGLNTDTQY
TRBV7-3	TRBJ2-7	ASSADRPYEQY
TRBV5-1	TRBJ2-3	ASSFDRGVADTQY
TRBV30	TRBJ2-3	AWSPTLADTQY
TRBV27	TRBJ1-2	ASSPTKVGPLTYGYT
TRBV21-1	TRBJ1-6	TPWGGGNSPLH
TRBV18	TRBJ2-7	ASSPATVTYEQY
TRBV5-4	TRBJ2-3	ASSFLTASDSDTQY
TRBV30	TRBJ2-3	AWSGTGATDTQY
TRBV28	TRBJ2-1	ASSFSYEQF
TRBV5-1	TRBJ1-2	ASSLEGLGYGYT
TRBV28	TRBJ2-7	ASSRLGGNYEQY
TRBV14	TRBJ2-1	ASSQAGLVSLGEQF
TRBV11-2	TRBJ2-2	ASSFNPDRAGGELF
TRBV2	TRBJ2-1	ASSDLAGLYNEQF
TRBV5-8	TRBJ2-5	ASSLDRRGTQY
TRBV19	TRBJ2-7	ASSLGTAPFTYEQY
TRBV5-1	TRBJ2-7	ASSPGLAGGGIYEQY
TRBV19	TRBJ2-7	ATRDSDEQY
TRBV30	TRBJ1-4	AWTTGTAPEKLF
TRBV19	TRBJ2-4	ASSSGRGNIQY
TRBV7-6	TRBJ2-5	ASSPTGAVQETQY
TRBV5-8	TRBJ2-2	ASSSNPGHYTGELF